This T cell receptor beta chain derives from a study of OX40 agonist ivuxolimab in advanced cancers. The data were produced by immunoSEQ multiplex PCR, yet TCRdb's version contains in-frame clones alone and is incomplete. The repertoire holds 70,000 to 100,000 clones, with around 89% as singletons. Worth noting for this clone: Its antigen remains unknown.

Points from the study as a whole: Which antigen the expanded peripheral T cells recognized is unknown.

This sequence originates from an adult with an advanced solid tumor such as melanoma, head and neck, liver or kidney cancer. The specimen comprised CD4+ or CD8+ T cells sorted from blood, sampled in a trial of the OX40 agonist ivuxolimab.

The CDR3 DNA reads as TGTGCCAGCAGTGAAGCGGTAGGCAGGGGTCAGACCCAGTACTTC. This sequence encodes CASSEAVGRGQTQYF. The chain carries TRBV6-1 and TRBJ2-5, with D perhaps TRBD1 (6 bases). V lost 0 bases and J 6 bases, leaving 14 bases between the germline ends. Germline V gene lookup returns CDR1 MNHNS and CDR2 SASEGT. This CDR3 spans 15 amino acids.